This T cell receptor beta chain originates from a study of cytomegalovirus exposure and HLA in healthy donors. Study as a whole: Approximately 180 million T cells yielded about 120 million unique TCR beta sequences, as an earlier analysis found.

Comments on this clone: The antigen is not known.

Study-wide points: A few V segments could not be told apart, such as TRBV6-2 and TRBV6-3, and were left out. The HLA-A and HLA-B alleles of most subjects were reportedly predicted accurately from TCR beta sequences.

The germline V gene has CDR1 MNHEY and CDR2 SVGAGI. The junction had 7 bases not matched to a gene; V was cut back by 6 bases and J by 5 bases. The CDR3 loop spans 15 amino acids. Primers for the PCR totalled 60 Vbeta and 13 Jbeta. The repertoire was sequenced with immunoSEQ multiplex PCR; TCRdb's copy has only in-frame clones and lacks some. The table has 100,000 to 120,000 clones, about 90% seen once. Healthy bone marrow donors formed the donor group. The chain combines TRBV6-5 with TRBJ1-6; 7 nucleotides line up with TRBD1. The origin of this receptor is a middle-aged man in good health and CMV-seronegative. Source material: PBMCs. The CDR3: CASRTQGPDNSPLHF. The CDR3 coding sequence is TGTGCCAGCAGAACACAGGGGCCTGATAATTCACCCCTCCACTTT.